The rows below give T cell receptor beta chains drawn from one sample of a study of blood T cell repertoires in COVID-19. Clones were read by immunoSEQ multiplex PCR, and TCRdb kept only the in-frame ones, dropping some. The table records a few hundred thousand clones, 70% to 90% of them present only once. What was sequenced was PBMCs or T cells enriched from blood (not recorded which). These receptors were taken from a man aged 25-45 years who had recovered from COVID-19. The CDR3 runs from the conserved cysteine through the conserved F or W. Each record gives: J gene, D gene, clone size, V gene, CDR3 protein, CDR3 DNA. The D gene is left open where the match is weak. Some rows mark clone size as missing; the rest say once, few, many or name a class of expanded clone.

J gene: TRBJ2-2
D gene: NA
clone size: NA
V gene: TRBV5-1
CDR3 protein: CASSLRENTGELFF
CDR3 DNA: TGCGCCAGCAGCCTCCGGGAAAACACCGGGGAGCTGTTTTTT

J gene: TRBJ1-1
D gene: NA
clone size: NA
V gene: TRBV3-1/TRBV3-2
CDR3 protein: CASSWTAGTEAFF
CDR3 DNA: TGTGCCAGCAGCTGGACAGCGGGGACTGAAGCTTTCTTT

J gene: TRBJ1-5
D gene: NA
clone size: NA
V gene: TRBV2
CDR3 protein: CASNVYNQPQHF
CDR3 DNA: TGTGCCAGCAACGTCTATAATCAGCCCCAGCATTTT

J gene: TRBJ1-5
D gene: NA
clone size: NA
V gene: TRBV6-5
CDR3 protein: CASTGVQSRNQPQHF
CDR3 DNA: TGTGCCAGCACCGGGGTCCAGAGTCGCAATCAGCCCCAGCATTTT

J gene: TRBJ2-3
D gene: TRBD1
clone size: NA
V gene: TRBV24-1
CDR3 protein: CATSDLGQGGDTQYF
CDR3 DNA: TGTGCCACCAGTGACTTGGGACAGGGGGGAGATACGCAGTATTTT

J gene: TRBJ2-1
D gene: TRBD2
clone size: NA
V gene: TRBV28
CDR3 protein: CASSLWTSGDANNEQFF
CDR3 DNA: TGTGCCAGCAGTTTGTGGACTAGCGGGGACGCAAACAATGAGCAGTTCTTC

J gene: TRBJ2-1
D gene: TRBD1
clone size: NA
V gene: TRBV5-1
CDR3 protein: CASSLVQGEGNEQFF
CDR3 DNA: TGCGCCAGCAGCTTGGTCCAGGGGGAAGGCAATGAGCAGTTCTTC

J gene: TRBJ1-1
D gene: NA
clone size: NA
V gene: TRBV6-5
CDR3 protein: CASSYEGSYEAFF
CDR3 DNA: TGTGCCAGCAGTTATGAGGGAAGCTATGAAGCTTTCTTT

J gene: TRBJ2-1
D gene: TRBD2
clone size: NA
V gene: TRBV14
CDR3 protein: CASSQRPPGLAGEDPQTHNEQFF
CDR3 DNA: TGTGCCAGCAGCCAACGTCCCCCTGGACTAGCGGGAGAGGACCCCCAGACCCACAATGAGCAGTTCTTC

J gene: TRBJ2-5
D gene: TRBD1
clone size: NA
V gene: TRBV30
CDR3 protein: CAWSVGGTGLETQYF
CDR3 DNA: TGTGCCTGGAGTGTAGGGGGGACAGGGTTGGAGACCCAGTACTTC

J gene: TRBJ2-3
D gene: NA
clone size: NA
V gene: TRBV7-9
CDR3 protein: CASSFLGNTQYF
CDR3 DNA: TGTGCCAGCAGCTTTCTCGGGAATACGCAGTATTTT

J gene: TRBJ1-4
D gene: NA
clone size: few
V gene: TRBV7-9
CDR3 protein: CASSLAREFANEKLFF
CDR3 DNA: TGTGCCAGCAGCTTGGCTCGGGAGTTTGCTAATGAAAAACTGTTTTTT

J gene: TRBJ1-1
D gene: TRBD1
clone size: NA
V gene: TRBV28
CDR3 protein: CASIIPKRTGNPEAFF
CDR3 DNA: TGTGCCAGCATCATACCTAAAAGGACAGGGAACCCTGAAGCTTTCTTT

J gene: TRBJ2-5
D gene: NA
clone size: NA
V gene: TRBV5-1
CDR3 protein: CASSFKGEETQYF
CDR3 DNA: TGCGCCAGCAGCTTCAAGGGAGAAGAGACCCAGTACTTC

J gene: TRBJ2-7
D gene: TRBD1
clone size: few
V gene: TRBV4-1
CDR3 protein: CASSPNRGHYEQYF
CDR3 DNA: TGCGCCAGCAGCCCAAACAGGGGGCATTACGAGCAGTACTTC

J gene: TRBJ2-7
D gene: NA
clone size: NA
V gene: TRBV21-1
CDR3 protein: CASSHPGLAGVFVYEQYF
CDR3 DNA: TGTGCCAGCAGCCATCCGGGACTAGCGGGAGTGTTCGTCTACGAGCAGTACTTC

J gene: TRBJ2-7
D gene: TRBD2
clone size: NA
V gene: TRBV19
CDR3 protein: CASSKGLAGAAYEQYF
CDR3 DNA: TGTGCCAGTAGTAAGGGACTAGCGGGAGCCGCCTACGAGCAGTACTTC

J gene: TRBJ1-1
D gene: TRBD1
clone size: NA
V gene: TRBV29-1
CDR3 protein: CSVHTLQGATEAFF
CDR3 DNA: TGCAGCGTTCACACCTTACAGGGGGCGACTGAAGCTTTCTTT

J gene: TRBJ1-3
D gene: NA
clone size: NA
V gene: TRBV19
CDR3 protein: CASSIVHSPGNTIYF
CDR3 DNA: TGTGCCAGTAGTATAGTGCACAGTCCTGGAAACACCATATATTTT

J gene: TRBJ2-1
D gene: TRBD2
clone size: NA
V gene: TRBV4-2
CDR3 protein: CASSQVSGRNGEQFF
CDR3 DNA: TGTGCCAGCAGCCAAGTTAGCGGGAGGAATGGCGAGCAGTTCTTC

J gene: TRBJ2-7
D gene: NA
clone size: NA
V gene: TRBV21-1
CDR3 protein: CASSKPASVVSTYEQYF
CDR3 DNA: TGTGCCAGCAGCAAACCCGCCTCGGTGGTGTCAACCTACGAGCAGTACTTC

J gene: TRBJ2-3
D gene: TRBD2
clone size: NA
V gene: TRBV5-4
CDR3 protein: CASSLGLAGEADTQYF
CDR3 DNA: TGTGCCAGCAGCTTGGGGCTAGCGGGGGAAGCAGATACGCAGTATTTT

J gene: TRBJ2-2
D gene: NA
clone size: NA
V gene: TRBV6-5
CDR3 protein: CASRGGSGELFF
CDR3 DNA: TGTGCCAGCAGAGGAGGCTCCGGGGAGCTGTTTTTT

J gene: TRBJ2-1
D gene: TRBD2
clone size: NA
V gene: TRBV7-2
CDR3 protein: CASSWGSGGIYEQFF
CDR3 DNA: TGTGCCAGCAGCTGGGGCAGCGGGGGAATCTATGAGCAGTTCTTC

J gene: TRBJ1-6
D gene: NA
clone size: NA
V gene: TRBV28
CDR3 protein: CASSNESGFNSPLHF
CDR3 DNA: TGTGCCAGCAGTAACGAGTCGGGGTTTAATTCACCCCTCCACTTT

J gene: TRBJ2-7
D gene: TRBD1
clone size: NA
V gene: TRBV5-5
CDR3 protein: CASSLGQGGEQYF
CDR3 DNA: TGTGCCAGCAGCTTGGGACAGGGTGGGGAGCAGTACTTC